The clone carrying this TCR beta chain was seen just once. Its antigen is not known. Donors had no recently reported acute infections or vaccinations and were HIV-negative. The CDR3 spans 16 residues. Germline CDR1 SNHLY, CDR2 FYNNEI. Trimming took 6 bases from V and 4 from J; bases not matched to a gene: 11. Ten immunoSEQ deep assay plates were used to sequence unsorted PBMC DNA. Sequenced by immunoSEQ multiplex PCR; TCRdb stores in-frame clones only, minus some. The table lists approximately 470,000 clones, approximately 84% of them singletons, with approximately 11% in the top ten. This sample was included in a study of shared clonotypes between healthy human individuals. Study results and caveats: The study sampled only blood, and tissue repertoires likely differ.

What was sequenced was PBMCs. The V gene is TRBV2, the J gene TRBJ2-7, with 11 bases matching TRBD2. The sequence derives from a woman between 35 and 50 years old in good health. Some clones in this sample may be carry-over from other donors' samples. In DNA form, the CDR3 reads TGTGCCAGCAGCTACATTCTAGCGGGAGGCGCTTACGAGCAGTACTTC. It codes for CASSYILAGGAYEQYF.